This T cell receptor (beta chain) was sequenced during a study of cytomegalovirus exposure and HLA in healthy donors. Study outcomes and limitations: TCR beta V segments were, for the most part, productive about 87% or about 30% of the time in an earlier analysis.

The CDR3 spans 15 residues. Germline V CDR1 and CDR2: GTSNPN, SVGIG (reference sequence). The V and J ends lost 4 bases and 8 bases respectively, with 23 bases between them. The table lists this clone with a few counts. The antigen remains unidentified. The PCR used 60 Vbeta and 13 Jbeta primers. This table comes from immunoSEQ multiplex PCR, and its TCRdb copy is limited to in-frame clones, with some not included. This sample carries approximately 160,000 clones, approximately 80% of them seen once, and the ten largest clones take roughly 7%. The TCR was taken from a male donor in good health and CMV-seropositive. The sample taken for sequencing was PBMCs. The V call is TRBV30, the J call TRBJ1-2; the D is unclear. The CDR3 sequence is CAWIRPSGGVWGYTF. The CDR3 nucleotides are TGTGCCTGGATAAGGCCATCCGGAGGAGTCTGGGGCTACACCTTC.